Listed below are T cell receptor beta chains from one sample, sequenced in a study of radiotherapy plus CTLA-4 blockade in lung cancer. Repertoires were generated with immunoSEQ multiplex PCR, while TCRdb's copy carries only in-frame clones and drops some. The top ten clones hold 16% of a sample with roughly 85,000 clones, 85% to 90% of them seen once. Sequencing was performed on peripheral blood, taken from a patient treated with radiotherapy plus ipilimumab. These receptor sequences come from a human donor with non-small cell lung cancer that progressed on radiotherapy plus ipilimumab. CDR3s include the opening cysteine and the closing phenylalanine or tryptophan. D genes are given only for firm matches. Size is stated for part of the rows, as once, few or many counts, or as a class when the clone is expanded.

TGTGCCAGCAGAAGGGGTACTAATGAAAAACTGTTTTTT	CASRRGTNEKLFF	TRBJ1-4	TRBV6-6	.	.
TGTGCCAGCTCTATACCCGCGGGAGGGGCCTACGAGCAGTACTTC	CASSIPAGGAYEQYF	TRBJ2-7	TRBV28	.	TRBD2
TGCGCCAGCAGCCAAGAATGGGTAGCCGGGGAGCTGTTTTTT	CASSQEWVAGELFF	TRBJ2-2	TRBV4-3	.	.
TGCAGCGTTGAAATGGGTAAGGGCTACAATGAGCAGTTCTTC	CSVEMGKGYNEQFF	TRBJ2-1	TRBV29-1	.	.
TGTGCCAGTAGTCCGGGACTAGCGATTCGCGGGGAAGAGACCCAGTACTTC	CASSPGLAIRGEETQYF	TRBJ2-5	TRBV19	.	TRBD2
TGTGCCAGCAGCTTAGGTCATAATCAGCCCCAGCATTTT	CASSLGHNQPQHF	TRBJ1-5	TRBV11-1	.	.
TGTGCCAGCAGCTGGAGCGGGGCACGGGATACGCAGTATTTT	CASSWSGARDTQYF	TRBJ2-3	TRBV7-2	few	TRBD2
TGTGCCAGCACCCCGGGACCACGATATAGCAATCAGCCCCAGCATTTT	CASTPGPRYSNQPQHF	TRBJ1-5	TRBV19	.	.
TGTGCCAGCAGAGGGCAGGGAAACACCGGGGAGCTGTTTTTT	CASRGQGNTGELFF	TRBJ2-2	TRBV6-5	once	.
TGCGCCAGCACTGACAGGGACCAAGAGACCCAGTACTTC	CASTDRDQETQYF	TRBJ2-5	TRBV5-1	.	TRBD1
TGTGCCAGCAGCGTAGACAACAGGGATGGCTACACCTTC	CASSVDNRDGYTF	TRBJ1-2	TRBV9	.	.
TGTGCCAGCACCGGGGGAACCTCCTACAATGAGCAGTTCTTC	CASTGGTSYNEQFF	TRBJ2-1	TRBV9	.	.
TGTGCCAGCAGTTTACGCGGAGCTTACCACGAGCAGTACTTC	CASSLRGAYHEQYF	TRBJ2-7	TRBV27	.	.
TGTGCCAGCAGTCCGAGGGCAGGTCAGCCCCAGCATTTT	CASSPRAGQPQHF	TRBJ1-5	TRBV6-1	.	.
TGTGCCAGCAGCCCCGATTCCAGGATTGGCACAGATACGCAGTATTTT	CASSPDSRIGTDTQYF	TRBJ2-3	TRBV9	.	.
TGTGCCTGGACGGGACTTCTTCTAGGGGAGCAGTACTTC	CAWTGLLLGEQYF	TRBJ2-7	TRBV30	.	.
TGTGCCTCATCCAGGGGAATTGGCTACGAGCAGTACTTC	CASSRGIGYEQYF	TRBJ2-7	TRBV30	.	.
TGTGCCAGCAGCTTGGCCCCGGGACTAGCGGGAGTCACCGGGGAGCTGTTTTTT	CASSLAPGLAGVTGELFF	TRBJ2-2	TRBV7-8	.	TRBD2
TGTGCCAGCAGCGGGTCCAGTAGTCCCGGGGAGCTGTTTTTT	CASSGSSSPGELFF	TRBJ2-2	TRBV9	.	.
TGTGCCAGCTCACCACCTGAGAACACTGAAGCTTTCTTT	CASSPPENTEAFF	TRBJ1-1	TRBV18	.	.
TGTGCCAGCAGCTTAGAGGCAGGGATGGGGACTGAAGCTTTCTTT	CASSLEAGMGTEAFF	TRBJ1-1	TRBV7-3	.	.
TGTGCCAGCAGTTACGGGACAGGGAACTATGGCTACACCTTC	CASSYGTGNYGYTF	TRBJ1-2	TRBV6-6	.	TRBD1
TGTGCCAGCAGTTTGGGACAGGGGACACCGTGGACACTCCAAGAGACCCAGTACTTC	CASSLGQGTPWTLQETQYF	TRBJ2-5	TRBV28	.	TRBD1
TGTGCCAGCAGCGTAGCAGGAGGGGGGTGGTCCGGGGAGCTGTTTTTT	CASSVAGGGWSGELFF	TRBJ2-2	TRBV9	few	.
TGTGCCAGCAGCCCACAGGAGCGCAATGAGCAGTTCTTC	CASSPQERNEQFF	TRBJ2-1	TRBV11-3	.	.
TGTGCCAGCAGCTTAGGACAGGGCAACGAGCAGTACTTC	CASSLGQGNEQYF	TRBJ2-7	TRBV7-6	.	TRBD1
TGTGCCAGCAGCTTCCGGGGGGCGGGCTACAATGAGCAGTTCTTC	CASSFRGAGYNEQFF	TRBJ2-1	TRBV11-3	few	.
TGTGCCAGCAGTTTCAGAGGGGCAGATACGCAGTATTTT	CASSFRGADTQYF	TRBJ2-3	TRBV27	.	.
TGTGCCGGCAGCCAGGGTCAGGGAGACTACGAGCAGTACTTC	CAGSQGQGDYEQYF	TRBJ2-7	TRBV4-2	.	.
TGTGCCAGCAGCTTAGAGAGGTTAACAGGGGTGGGTTCACCCCTCCACTTT	CASSLERLTGVGSPLHF	TRBJ1-6	TRBV11-2	.	TRBD1
TGTGCCAGCAGTGCAGGGACAGGGTCTCCCGGGGAGCTGTTTTTT	CASSAGTGSPGELFF	TRBJ2-2	TRBV27	.	TRBD1
TGCGCCAGCAGCTGGACCACCGGGACGGGGAACACTGAAGTTTTCTTT	CASSWTTGTGNTEVFF	TRBJ1-1	TRBV5-1	.	.
TGTGCCAGCAGTTTCCACGGGCGGGAAGCTTTCTTT	CASSFHGREAFF	TRBJ1-1	TRBV27	.	.
TGTGCCAGCAGGGGGGCCGGGACTCGGAGCTATGGCTACACCTTC	CASRGAGTRSYGYTF	TRBJ1-2	TRBV6-5	once	.
TGTGCCAGCAGCTTGTTTTACAGTGCTGCCTACGAGCAGTACTTC	CASSLFYSAAYEQYF	TRBJ2-7	TRBV5-5	.	.
TGTGCCAGCAGCCCTAGCGGGAGAGACACAGATACGCAGTATTTT	CASSPSGRDTDTQYF	TRBJ2-3	TRBV9	.	TRBD2
TGTGCCAGCAGGGAGGCGGCCTCGATGAACACTGAAGCTTTCTTT	CASREAASMNTEAFF	TRBJ1-1	TRBV2	.	.
TGTGCCAGTCAACAGGGGTTCAATCAGCCCCAGCATTTT	CASQQGFNQPQHF	TRBJ1-5	TRBV19	.	TRBD1